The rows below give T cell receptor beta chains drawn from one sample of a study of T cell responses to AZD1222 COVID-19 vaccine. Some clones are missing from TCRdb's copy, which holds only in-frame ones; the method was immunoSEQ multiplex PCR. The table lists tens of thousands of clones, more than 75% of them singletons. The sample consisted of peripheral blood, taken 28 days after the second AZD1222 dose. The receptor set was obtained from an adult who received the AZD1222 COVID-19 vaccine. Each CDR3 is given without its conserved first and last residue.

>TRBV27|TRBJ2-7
ASSSPGQGTYEQY
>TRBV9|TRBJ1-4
ASSFDSNNEKLF
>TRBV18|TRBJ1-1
ASSPRVAEAF
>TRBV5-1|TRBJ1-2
ASSSGTGFGLNYGYT
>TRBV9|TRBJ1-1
ASSVEAGTNTEAF
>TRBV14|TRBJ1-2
ASSQGSGYT
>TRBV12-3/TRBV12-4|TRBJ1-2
ASSLAHSYGYT
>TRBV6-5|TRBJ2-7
ASTTTGDAYEQY
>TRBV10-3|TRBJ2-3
AISEWRVSTDTQY
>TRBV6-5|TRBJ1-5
ASSPTGSDGQPQH
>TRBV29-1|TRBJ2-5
SVGQGQETQY
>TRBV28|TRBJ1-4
ASSTRGGYEKLF
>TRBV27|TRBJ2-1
ASSLPGLAGGQF
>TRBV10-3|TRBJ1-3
AIAGSSGNTIY
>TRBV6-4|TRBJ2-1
ASSGEGTRDYNEQF
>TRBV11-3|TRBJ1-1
ASSLGGNTEAF
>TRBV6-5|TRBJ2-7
ASIGGNNYEQY
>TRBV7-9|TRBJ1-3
ASSQRQAVSGNTIY
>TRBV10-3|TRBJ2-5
AISVDPGLAGGETQY
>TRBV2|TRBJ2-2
ASSGQREQPLNTGELF
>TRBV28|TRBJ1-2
ASSSGTNYGYT
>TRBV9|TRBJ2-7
ASSATGTDTYEQY
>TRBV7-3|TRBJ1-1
ASSSRVEQPGTEAF
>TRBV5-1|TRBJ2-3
ASSLRSAGGPGTDTQY
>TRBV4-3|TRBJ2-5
ASSQAAGKETQY
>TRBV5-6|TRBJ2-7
ASSLAYEQY
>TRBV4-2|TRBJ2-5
ASSQETNQETQY
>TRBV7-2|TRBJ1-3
ASSLPADTIY
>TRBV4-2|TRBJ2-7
ASSQRDSSYEQY
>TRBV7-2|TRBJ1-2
ASSPVGRGGDSGYT
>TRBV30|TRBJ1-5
AWSVGSNQPQH
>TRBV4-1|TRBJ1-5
ASSLNTGGAQPQH
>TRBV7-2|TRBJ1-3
ASSSVTGVVGNTIY
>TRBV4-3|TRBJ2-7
ASSQDGTSYEQY
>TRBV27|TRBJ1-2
ASSSDRGYGYT
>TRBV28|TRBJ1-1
ASSRSWANMGQRNTEAF